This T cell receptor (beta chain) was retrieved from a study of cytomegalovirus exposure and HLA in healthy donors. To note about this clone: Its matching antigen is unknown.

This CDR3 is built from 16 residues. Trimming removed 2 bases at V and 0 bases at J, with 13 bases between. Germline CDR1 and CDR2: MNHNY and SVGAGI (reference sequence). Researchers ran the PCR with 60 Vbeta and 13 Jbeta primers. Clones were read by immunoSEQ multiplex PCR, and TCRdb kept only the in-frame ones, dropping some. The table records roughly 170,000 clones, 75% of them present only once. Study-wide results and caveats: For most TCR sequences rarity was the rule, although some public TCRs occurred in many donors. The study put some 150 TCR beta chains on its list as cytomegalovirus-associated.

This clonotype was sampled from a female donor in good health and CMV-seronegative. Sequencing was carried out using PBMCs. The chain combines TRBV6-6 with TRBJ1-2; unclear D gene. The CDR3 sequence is CASSYVFADTNYGYTF. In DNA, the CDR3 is TGTGCCAGCAGTTACGTTTTTGCTGACACTAACTATGGCTACACCTTC.